This T cell receptor (beta chain) appears in the sequencing data of a study of cytomegalovirus exposure and HLA in healthy donors. Study information: Early release data held some 80 million unique TCRs from HLA-typed donors. Study conclusions and caveats: Apart from CMV serostatus, no immune exposure information was available. A later analysis associated 15,000 or so TCR beta sequences with HLA alleles at a 0.05 false discovery rate.

With respect to this clone: The antigen is not known.

Vbeta (60) and Jbeta (13) primers were used in the PCR. TCRdb keeps only in-frame clones here, not all; method: immunoSEQ multiplex PCR. The sample lists 150,000 to 200,000 clones; roughly 80% were seen once. The CDR3 covers 13 residues. Trimming shortened V by 2 bases and J by 5 bases, and 9 bases separated the two germline ends. Germline V lookup: CDR1 MDHEN, CDR2 SYDVKM. The rearrangement links TRBV28 to TRBJ2-5; no clear D. The receptor was derived from a male donor in good health and CMV-seropositive. Sequencing was performed on PBMCs. DNA of the CDR3: TGTGCCAGCAGTTTACCGGTAACTGAGACCCAGTACTTC. Protein product: CASSLPVTETQYF.